The 19 T cell receptor beta chains below come from one sample, sequenced in a study of T cell responses to AZD1222 COVID-19 vaccine. The protocol was immunoSEQ multiplex PCR, while the TCRdb copy is restricted to in-frame clones and leaves out a portion. The sample consists of around 130,000 clones, about nine tenths of them appearing once. The input for sequencing was peripheral blood, taken 28 days after the second dose of the MenACWY control vaccine. The source is an adult who received the MenACWY meningococcal vaccine as a control.

This clone was picked up a small number of times. CDR3 loop: CASSATGPNYGYTF. The CDR3 region has the DNA TGTGCCAGCAGCGCCACCGGGCCTAACTATGGCTACACCTTC. The chain links TRBV9 to TRBJ1-2; no firm D call. This CDR3 is 14 amino acids long. The germline V and J ends were trimmed by 3 bases and 0 bases, with 9 bases remaining between them. Germline CDR1 SGDLS, CDR2 YYNGEE.

The chain is built from TRBV5-1 and TRBJ2-2, with 10 nucleotides matching TRBD2. The germline gives CDR1 SGHRS, CDR2 YFSETQ. There are 15 residues in the CDR3. V was clipped by 3 bases and J by 6 bases; unmatched bases: 5. CDR3 sequence (DNA): TGCGCCAGCAGCTGGCCTAGCGGGGGCTCCGGGGAGCTGTTTTTT. Protein sequence: CASSWPSGGSGELFF.

This clone appeared a single time. CDR3 residues: CASSLEGAVDEQFF. CDR3 DNA: TGTGCCAGCAGCTTAGAAGGCGCTGTAGATGAGCAGTTCTTC. The chain uses TRBV7-8 and TRBJ2-1; D call uncertain. This CDR3 region has 14 residues. Between the trimmed V and J ends, which lost 1 base and 8 bases, there was a span of 12 bases. Germline CDR1 and CDR2: SGHVS and FQNEAQ.

V gene TRBV4-1 combines with J gene TRBJ2-7; D gene ambiguous. V dropped 1 base and J dropped 2 bases, with 6 bases sitting between them. The CDR3 totals 13 residues. Per the germline V gene, CDR1 is MGHRA and CDR2 is YSYEKL. The CDR3: CASSQALTYEQYF. The CDR3 DNA is TGCGCCAGCAGCCAAGCCTTAACCTACGAGCAGTACTTC.

The count of this clone is one. V usage is TRBV3-1 (or the pseudogene TRBV3-2) and J usage is TRBJ2-6; D is ambiguous. Germline loops: CDR1 LGHDT, CDR2 YNNKEL (reference sequence). The V and J ends lost 1 base and 4 bases respectively, with 5 bases between them. The CDR3 is 14 residues long. CDR3 coding DNA: TGTGCCAGCAGCCAAGGTTCCGGGGCCAACGTCCTGACTTTC. Residues: CASSQGSGANVLTF.

In the case of this clone: This specimen includes other DNA sequences encoding the same CDR3. The genes are TRBV7-2 and TRBJ2-7; D possibly corresponds to TRBD2 (6 bases). This CDR3 comprises 13 residues. Per the germline V gene, CDR1 is SGHTA and CDR2 is FQGNSA. The V gene lost 3 bases and the J gene lost 7 bases, with 13 bases spanning the gap. The CDR3 is CASSLGRGYEQYV. The CDR3 region has the DNA TGTGCCAGCAGCTTGGGCCGGGGGTATGAGCAGTACGTC.

CDR3 in DNA: TGTGCCAGCAGTTACAGGGAAGTAACTGAAGCTTTCTTT. Its protein is CASSYREVTEAFF. The rearrangement joins TRBV7-9 to TRBJ1-1, with D maybe TRBD1 (6 bases). V was pared by 6 bases and J by 5 bases, with 13 bases between. Germline-derived CDR1 and CDR2 are SEHNR and FQNEAQ (reference sequence). The CDR3 totals 13 residues.

The chain combines TRBV6-5 with TRBJ1-6; 11 bases line up with TRBD1. The J segment lost 9 bases and the V segment lost 7 bases, leaving 8 bases of the junction unmatched. The germline CDR1 and CDR2 sequences are MNHEY and SVGAGI. CDR3 length: 15 residues. The CDR3 DNA sequence: TGTGCCAGCACTCGAGGCGGGACAGGGGGTTCACCCCTCCACTTT. This gives the protein CASTRGGTGGSPLHF.

The J gene is TRBJ2-7, the V gene TRBV19; D is unclear. The germline gives CDR1 LNHDA, CDR2 SQIVND (reference sequence). This CDR3 spans 14 amino acids. V was pared by 2 bases and J by 4 bases, with 12 bases between. CDR3 amino acids: CASSILARSYEQYF. CDR3 DNA: TGTGCCAGTAGTATATTGGCCAGGAGTTACGAGCAGTACTTC.

This rearrangement joins TRBV2 to TRBJ1-3, with D perhaps matching TRBD1 (5 bases). Trimming shortened V by 0 bases and J by 2 bases, and 8 bases separated the two germline ends. This CDR3 is built from 15 residues. Germline assignment: CDR1 SNHLY and CDR2 FYNNEI. For the CDR3, the DNA is TGTGCCAGCAGTGAAGCGCTCAGGGCTGGAAACACCATATATTTT. Its translation is CASSEALRAGNTIYF.

The chain combines TRBV30 with TRBJ1-5; the D gene is possibly TRBD1 (6 bases). Trimming pared 2 bases from V and 1 base from J, leaving 9 bases between. CDR1 and CDR2 from the germline V gene are GTSNPN and SVGIG (reference sequence). This CDR3 has 14 amino acids. The CDR3, as DNA: TGTGCCTGGAGTCGACAGGCCAGCAATCAGCCCCAGCATTTT. This translates into CAWSRQASNQPQHF.

The rearrangement uses TRBV19 and TRBJ2-5, with D perhaps TRBD2 (6 bases). The CDR3 is made up of 12 amino acids. The germline gives CDR1 LNHDA, CDR2 SQIVND (reference sequence). V lost 10 bases to trimming and J lost 1 base, with 10 bases between them. This CDR3 reads CATGSFQETQYF. CDR3 nucleotide sequence: TGTGCCACCGGGAGTTTCCAAGAGACCCAGTACTTC.

The chain carries TRBV14 and TRBJ1-2; D is possibly TRBD1 (5 bases). V was pared by 4 bases and J by 4 bases, with 16 bases between. CDR3 length equals 15 residues. Germline V gives CDR1 SGHDN, CDR2 FVKESK. CDR3 loop: CASSRAGQGAYGYTF. As DNA, the CDR3 is TGTGCCAGCAGCCGTGCGGGGCAGGGCGCCTATGGCTACACCTTC. The variable domain in full, completed from reference TRBV14 and TRBJ1-2, reads EAGVTQFPSHSVIEKGQTVTLRCDPISGHDNLYWYRRVMGKEIKFLLHFVKESKQDESGMPNNRFLAERTGGTYSTLKVQPAELEDSGVYFCASSRAGQGAYGYTFGSGTRLTVV.

The V gene is TRBV12-3 or TRBV12-4, the J gene TRBJ1-5; D remains unclear. Trimming took 2 bases from V and 6 from J, leaving 8 bases between them. CDR3 length: 13 residues. The CDR3 sequence is CASSLMMGQPQHF. In nucleotides, the CDR3 is TGTGCCAGCAGTTTAATGATGGGTCAGCCCCAGCATTTT.

The rearrangement joins TRBV2 to TRBJ1-2; D is uncertain. Germline CDR1 SNHLY, CDR2 FYNNEI. CDR3 size: 16 residues. The germline V and J ends were trimmed by 5 bases and 7 bases, with 23 bases remaining between them. CDR3 in DNA: TGTGCCAGCAGTCCCGGTCGGGTAGGACCACTAGCTGGCTACACCTTC. It is translated as CASSPGRVGPLAGYTF.

This chain connects TRBV2 to TRBJ1-5; no clear D gene. The CDR3 is 12 amino acids. CDR1 is SNHLY and CDR2 is FYNNEI in the germline V gene. The V end was cut by 6 bases, the J end by 4 bases, with 7 bases between. In DNA form, the CDR3 reads TGTGCCAGCAGGGCAGCAAATCAGCCCCAGCATTTT. Protein sequence: CASRAANQPQHF.

The V and J genes are TRBV19 and TRBJ1-4, with D hard to call. This CDR3 is 14 amino acids long. The germline V gene has CDR1 LNHDA and CDR2 SQIVND (reference sequence). With 7 bases removed from V and 10 bases from J, the gap between germline ends came to 19 bases. This CDR3 is CASTLDVTRAKLFF. In DNA form, the CDR3 reads TGTGCCAGTACCCTGGACGTCACGCGGGCAAAACTGTTTTTT.

The J gene is TRBJ2-2, the V gene TRBV19; D uncertain. The CDR3 is 15 residues long. V shed 4 bases and J shed 0 bases, with 9 bases lying between them. Germline loops: CDR1 LNHDA, CDR2 SQIVND (reference sequence). CDR3 sequence (DNA): TGTGCCAGTAGTACCTACAGTGCGAACACCGGGGAGCTGTTTTTT. The encoded protein is CASSTYSANTGELFF.

The chain employs TRBV29-1 and TRBJ2-7, with 7 bases fitting TRBD2. CDR3 length equals 13 residues. The germline CDR1 and CDR2 sequences are SQVTM and ANQGSEA. V shed 3 bases, J shed 7 bases, and the junction held 9 bases outside the gene matches. The CDR3 DNA reads as TGCAGCGTTGAGAGGGGCGGGAGTGGGGAGCAGTACTTC. This translates into CSVERGGSGEQYF.